The 5 T cell receptor beta chains given below trace back to one sample, sequenced in a study of vaccination effects on CD4 cells after COVID-19. TCRdb's table, derived via immunoSEQ multiplex PCR, lists solely in-frame clones and lacks some. This table holds some 30,000 clones, about 70% found once. ViraFEST used viral peptide pools to expand antigen-specific CD4+ T cells before sequencing. Following culture for approximately ten days, CD4+ T cells were isolated. Vaccinated participants had no history of SARS-CoV-2 infection and tested negative for nucleocapsid antibodies. No antigen is known for these receptors. The source was CD4+ T cells from PBMCs cultured with SARS-CoV-2 spike peptides, collected before COVID-19 vaccination. The receptors were sampled from a human donor who received a COVID-19 vaccine.

The V call is TRBV27, the J call TRBJ2-1, with TRBD2 as a possible D gene (5 bases). CDR3 length equals 16 residues. Germline V gene sequence: CDR1 MNHEY, CDR2 SMNVEV (reference sequence). Trimming took 6 bases from V and 3 from J, leaving 18 bases between them. CDR3 bases: TGTGCCAGCAGCCCCGGCGGGTCCCGTGTCTACAATGAGCAGTTCTTC. It translates to CASSPGGSRVYNEQFF.

V gene TRBV13 combines with J gene TRBJ1-1; D not resolved. The CDR3 has 17 residues. V was cut by 1 base and J by 1 base, with 16 bases left in between. The germline gives CDR1 PRHDT, CDR2 FYEKMQ (reference sequence). The CDR3 DNA follows: TGTGCCAGCAGCTTAGAAGGTTGGAACGAAACGAACACTGAAGCTTTCTTT. Protein product: CASSLEGWNETNTEAFF.

J is TRBJ1-1 and V is TRBV19; no clear D gene. This CDR3 has 14 residues. Trimming left V 10 bases short and J 1 base short, with 16 bases between. The germline CDR1 and CDR2 sequences are LNHDA and SQIVND (reference sequence). CDR3 region: CATSPWTQNTEAFF. Written as DNA, the CDR3 is TGTGCCACCAGCCCCTGGACCCAGAACACTGAAGCTTTCTTT. Drawing the rest from reference TRBV19 and TRBJ1-1, the complete variable domain is DGGITQSPKYLFRKEGQNVTLSCEQNLNHDAMYWYRQDPGQGLRLIYYSQIVNDFQKGDIAEGYSVSREKKESFPLTVTSAQKNPTAFYLCATSPWTQNTEAFFGQGTRLTVV.

The chain joins TRBV10-1 to TRBJ2-1; 16 positions agree with TRBD2. Trimming removed 6 bases from V and 2 bases from J; junction bases left unmatched: 10. Germline V CDR1 and CDR2: WNHNN, SYGVQD (reference sequence). This CDR3 comprises 19 residues. The CDR3 spells CASSPGTSGRALAYNEQFF. CDR3 DNA sequence: TGCGCCAGCAGCCCCGGGACTAGCGGGAGGGCCCTAGCCTACAATGAGCAGTTCTTC.

V is TRBV19 and J is TRBJ2-1, with D uncertain. Trimming shortened V by 3 bases and J by 8 bases, and 8 bases separated the two germline ends. Germline CDR1 LNHDA, CDR2 SQIVND (reference sequence). There are 12 residues in the CDR3. The DNA of the CDR3 is TGTGCCAGTAGTATTGTCGGGCATGAGCAGTTCTTC. Its protein is CASSIVGHEQFF. Supplemented by reference TRBV19 and TRBJ2-1, the full variable domain reads DGGITQSPKYLFRKEGQNVTLSCEQNLNHDAMYWYRQDPGQGLRLIYYSQIVNDFQKGDIAEGYSVSREKKESFPLTVTSAQKNPTAFYLCASSIVGHEQFFGPGTRLTVL.